This T cell receptor beta chain was observed in a study of patients and donors after allogeneic stem cell transplantation. TCRdb independently ran MiXCR on the RT-PCR reads; one entry per CDR3 protein. The repertoire consists of 90,000 to 120,000 distinct CDR3 sequences, with approximately 40% occurring once and the leading ten covering 27%. This clonotype was seen only a few times. This receptor was identified in a human donor who was either an allogeneic HSCT recipient or a stem cell or donor lymphocyte infusion donor (not recorded which). It is not recorded whose cells these are; they may come from a transplant donor. The material sequenced was blood, either unsorted or a sorted T cell fraction (not recorded which).

The CDR3 sequence: CASSLRAGSYNSPLHF. CDR3 in DNA: TGTGCCAGCAGTTTAAGAGCGGGCTCCTATAATTCACCCCTCCACTTT. This rearrangement joins TRBV12-3 or TRBV12-4 to TRBJ1-6; no definite D call. The ends were cut back, 2 bases at V and 0 bases at J, with 8 bases in the middle. This CDR3 is built from 16 residues.